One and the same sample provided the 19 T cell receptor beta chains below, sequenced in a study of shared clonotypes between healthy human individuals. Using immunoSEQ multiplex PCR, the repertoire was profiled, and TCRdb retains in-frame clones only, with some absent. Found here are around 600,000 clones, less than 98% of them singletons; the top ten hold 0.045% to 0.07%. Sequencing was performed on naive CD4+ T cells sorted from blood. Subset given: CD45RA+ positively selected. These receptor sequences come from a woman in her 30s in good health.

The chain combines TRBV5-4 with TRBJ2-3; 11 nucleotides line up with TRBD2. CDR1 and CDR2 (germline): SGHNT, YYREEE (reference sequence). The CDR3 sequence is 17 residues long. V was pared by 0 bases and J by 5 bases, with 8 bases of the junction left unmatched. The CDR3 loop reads CASSLVGSGRAGDTQYF. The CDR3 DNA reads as TGTGCCAGCAGCTTGGTTGGTAGCGGGAGGGCTGGAGATACGCAGTATTTT.

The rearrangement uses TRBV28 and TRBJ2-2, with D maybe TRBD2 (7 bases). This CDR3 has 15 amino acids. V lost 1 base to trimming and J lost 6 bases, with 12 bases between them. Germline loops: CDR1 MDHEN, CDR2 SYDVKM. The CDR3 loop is CASSLYREGSGELFF. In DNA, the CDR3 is TGTGCCAGCAGTTTATACAGGGAGGGCTCCGGGGAGCTGTTTTTT.

The CDR3 DNA is TGCGCCGCATTCCGGGACAGGGTTTTCAGCACTGAAGCTTTCTTT. Translation: CAAFRDRVFSTEAFF. The chain uses TRBV5-1 and TRBJ1-1; TRBD1 matches 9 bases. CDR1 SGHRS and CDR2 YFSETQ come from the germline V gene. This CDR3 is 15 amino acids long. The V and J ends lost 10 bases and 4 bases, in that order; junction bases with no gene match: 14.

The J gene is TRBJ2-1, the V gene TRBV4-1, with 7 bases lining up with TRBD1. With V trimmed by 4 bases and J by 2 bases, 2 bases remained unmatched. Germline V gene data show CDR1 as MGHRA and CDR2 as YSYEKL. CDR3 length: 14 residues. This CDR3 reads CASSPGQAYNEQFF. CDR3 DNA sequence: TGCGCCAGCAGCCCAGGACAGGCCTACAATGAGCAGTTCTTC.

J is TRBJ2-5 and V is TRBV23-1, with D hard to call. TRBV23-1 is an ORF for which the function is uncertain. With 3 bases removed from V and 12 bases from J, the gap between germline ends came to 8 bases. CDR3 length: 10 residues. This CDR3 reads CASSHGPKYF. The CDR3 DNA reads TGCGCCAGCAGTCACGGTCCCAAGTACTTC.

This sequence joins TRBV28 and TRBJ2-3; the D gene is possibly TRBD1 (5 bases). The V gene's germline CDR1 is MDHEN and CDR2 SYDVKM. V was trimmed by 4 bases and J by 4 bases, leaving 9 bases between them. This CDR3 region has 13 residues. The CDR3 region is CASSSRVPDTQYF. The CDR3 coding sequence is TGTGCCAGCAGTTCCAGGGTCCCAGATACGCAGTATTTT.

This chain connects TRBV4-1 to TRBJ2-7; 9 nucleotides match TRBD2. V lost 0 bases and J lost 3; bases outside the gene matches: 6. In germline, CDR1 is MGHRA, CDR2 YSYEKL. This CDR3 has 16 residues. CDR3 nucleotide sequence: TGCGCCAGCAGCCAAGAACGACTAGCGGATAACTACGAGCAGTACTTC. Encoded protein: CASSQERLADNYEQYF.

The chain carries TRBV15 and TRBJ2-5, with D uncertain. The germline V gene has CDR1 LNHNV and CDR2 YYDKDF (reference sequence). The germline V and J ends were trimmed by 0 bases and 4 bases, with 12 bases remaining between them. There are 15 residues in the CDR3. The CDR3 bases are TGTGCCACCAGCAGAGATATTGGGAAGGGAGAGACCCAGTACTTC. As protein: CATSRDIGKGETQYF.

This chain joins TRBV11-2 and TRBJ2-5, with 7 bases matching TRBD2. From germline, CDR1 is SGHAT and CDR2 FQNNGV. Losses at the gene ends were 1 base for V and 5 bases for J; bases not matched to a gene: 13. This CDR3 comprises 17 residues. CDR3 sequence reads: CASSLVHKGGSRETQYF. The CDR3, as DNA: TGTGCCAGCAGCTTAGTTCATAAGGGCGGGAGTAGGGAGACCCAGTACTTC.

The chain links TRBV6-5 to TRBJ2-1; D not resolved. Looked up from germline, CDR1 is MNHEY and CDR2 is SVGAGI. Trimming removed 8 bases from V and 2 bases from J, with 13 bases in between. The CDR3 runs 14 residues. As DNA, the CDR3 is TGTGCCAGCGCGTCGGAGACGGCCTACAATGAGCAGTTCTTC. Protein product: CASASETAYNEQFF.

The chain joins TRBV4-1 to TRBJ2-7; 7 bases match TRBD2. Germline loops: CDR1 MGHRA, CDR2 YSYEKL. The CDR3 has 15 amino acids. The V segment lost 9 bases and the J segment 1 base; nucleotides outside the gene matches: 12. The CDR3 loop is CASKPEGAGSYEQYF. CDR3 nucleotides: TGCGCCAGTAAACCGGAAGGAGCGGGATCCTACGAGCAGTACTTC.

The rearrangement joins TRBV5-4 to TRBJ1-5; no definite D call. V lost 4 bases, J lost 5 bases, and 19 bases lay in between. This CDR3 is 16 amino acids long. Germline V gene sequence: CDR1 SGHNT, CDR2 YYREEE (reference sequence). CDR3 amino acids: CASSGPDGSPHQPQHF. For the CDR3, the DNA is TGTGCCAGCAGCGGCCCTGACGGCTCTCCCCATCAGCCCCAGCATTTT.

CDR3 bases: TGTGCCAGCAGCCAGGCCCAGGGCCCTTTTCGCAATCAGCCCCAGCATTTT. Its translation is CASSQAQGPFRNQPQHF. V gene TRBV7-8 combines with J gene TRBJ1-5, with D possibly TRBD1 on 5 matching bases. The CDR3 totals 17 residues. V was pared by 5 bases and J by 2 bases, with 19 bases between. Germline V lookup: CDR1 SGHVS, CDR2 FQNEAQ.

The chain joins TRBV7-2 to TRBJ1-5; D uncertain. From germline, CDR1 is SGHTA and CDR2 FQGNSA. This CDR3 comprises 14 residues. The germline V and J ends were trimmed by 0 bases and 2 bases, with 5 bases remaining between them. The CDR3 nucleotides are TGTGCCAGCAGCTTAGCAAGGGGCAATCAGCCCCAGCATTTT. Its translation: CASSLARGNQPQHF.

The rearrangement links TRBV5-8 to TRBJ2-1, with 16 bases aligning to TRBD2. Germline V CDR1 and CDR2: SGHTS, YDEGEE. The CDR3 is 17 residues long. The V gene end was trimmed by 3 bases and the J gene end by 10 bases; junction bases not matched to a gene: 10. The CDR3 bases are TGTGCCAGCAGCTCCCCCGGGACTAGCGGGAGGGCAAGGGAGCAGTTCTTC. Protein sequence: CASSSPGTSGRAREQFF.

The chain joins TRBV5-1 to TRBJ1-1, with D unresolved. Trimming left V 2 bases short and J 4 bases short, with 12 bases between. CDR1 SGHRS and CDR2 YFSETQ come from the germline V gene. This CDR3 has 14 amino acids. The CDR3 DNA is TGCGCCAGCAGCTTTGTACGGGGATCCACTGAAGCTTTCTTT. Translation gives CASSFVRGSTEAFF.

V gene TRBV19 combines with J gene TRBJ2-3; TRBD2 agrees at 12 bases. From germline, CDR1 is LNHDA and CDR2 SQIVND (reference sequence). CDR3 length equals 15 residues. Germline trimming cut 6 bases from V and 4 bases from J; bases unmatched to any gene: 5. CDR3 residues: CASRRLAGVADTQYF. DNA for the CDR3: TGTGCCAGTAGACGACTAGCGGGAGTCGCAGATACGCAGTATTTT.

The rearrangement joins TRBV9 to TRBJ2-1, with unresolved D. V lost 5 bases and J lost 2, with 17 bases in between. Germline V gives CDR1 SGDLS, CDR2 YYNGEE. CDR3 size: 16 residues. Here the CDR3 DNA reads TGTGCCAGCAGTGCCGAATTAGTGGTTGCCTACAATGAGCAGTTCTTC. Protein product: CASSAELVVAYNEQFF.

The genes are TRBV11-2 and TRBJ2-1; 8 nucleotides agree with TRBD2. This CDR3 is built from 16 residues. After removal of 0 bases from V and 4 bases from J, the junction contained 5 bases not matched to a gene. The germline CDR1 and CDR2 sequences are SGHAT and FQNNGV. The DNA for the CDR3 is TGTGCCAGCAGCTTAGATTCAGCGGGAGCGTACAATGAGCAGTTCTTC. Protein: CASSLDSAGAYNEQFF. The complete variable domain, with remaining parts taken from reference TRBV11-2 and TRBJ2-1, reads EAGVAQSPRYKIIEKRQSVAFWCNPISGHATLYWYQQILGQGPKLLIQFQNNGVVDDSQLPKDRFSAERLKGVDSTLKIQPAKLEDSAVYLCASSLDSAGAYNEQFFGPGTRLTVL.